Below, 24 T cell receptor beta chains from the same sample are listed, as sequenced in a study of control samples from healthy donors and cancer patients. TCRdb keeps only in-frame clones here, not all; method: immunoSEQ multiplex PCR. This table holds 90,000 or so clones, around nine tenths found once. Sequencing used blood. These receptors all come from a woman in her sixties or seventies in good health.

This chain connects TRBV6-6 to TRBJ2-5; TRBD2 is a possible D gene (5 bases). The germline gives CDR1 MNHNY, CDR2 SVGAGI (reference sequence). Trimming removed 4 bases at V and 5 bases at J, with 11 bases between. The CDR3 is made up of 13 amino acids. The CDR3 nucleotides read TGTGCCAGCAGTTCCCATACGGGGGAGACCCAGTACTTC. Amino acid sequence: CASSSHTGETQYF.

The V call is TRBV6-6, the J call TRBJ2-7, with D tentatively TRBD1 (6 bases). This CDR3 is built from 14 residues. Germline CDR1 is MNHNY and CDR2 is SVGAGI (reference sequence). Trimming cost V 5 bases and J 2 bases, with 13 bases left between them. CDR3 sequence (DNA): TGTGCCAGCAGTCCGACGACAGGTACCTACGAGCAGTACTTC. It codes for CASSPTTGTYEQYF.

The chain recombines TRBV28 with TRBJ2-2, with 15 bases fitting TRBD2. The junction had 7 bases not matched to a gene; V was cut back by 2 bases and J by 9 bases. There are 17 residues in the CDR3. Germline CDR1 reads MDHEN; CDR2 reads SYDVKM. The CDR3 here is CASSLVGLAGGPRELFF. The CDR3 DNA sequence: TGTGCCAGCAGTTTAGTAGGACTAGCGGGAGGGCCCCGGGAGCTGTTTTTT.

The gene calls are TRBV10-3 and TRBJ1-1; D may be TRBD1 (6 bases). The V end lost 7 bases, the J end lost 0 bases, and 18 bases lay between the germline ends. The CDR3 consists of 16 residues. Per the germline V gene, CDR1 is ENHRY and CDR2 is SYGVKD. The CDR3 coding sequence is TGTGCCATCAAAGGAAGCAGGGGACCGGTGAACACTGAAGCTTTCTTT. It codes for CAIKGSRGPVNTEAFF.

This chain uses TRBV6-5 with TRBJ2-2; D ambiguous. V was clipped by 2 bases and J by 4 bases, with 14 bases between them. CDR1 is MNHEY and CDR2 is SVGAGI in the germline V gene. This CDR3 spans 16 amino acids. CDR3 bases: TGTGCCAGCAGTTACGCTGACCCGAGGAGCACCGGGGAGCTGTTTTTT. Translated, it gives CASSYADPRSTGELFF.

V gene TRBV14 combines with J gene TRBJ2-1; TRBD2 is a possible D gene (6 bases). The CDR3 consists of 16 residues. The V and J ends lost 0 bases and 5 bases respectively, with 14 bases between them. CDR1 is SGHDN and CDR2 is FVKESK in the germline V gene. CDR3 coding DNA: TGTGCCAGCAGCCAAGATATTTACTGGGAGGACAATGAGCAGTTCTTC. Residues: CASSQDIYWEDNEQFF.

The chain recombines TRBV10-3 with TRBJ1-2, with 9 nucleotides matching TRBD1. Germline assignment: CDR1 ENHRY and CDR2 SYGVKD. The CDR3 has 14 residues. Unmatched junction bases numbered 5, after V lost 1 base and J lost 8 bases. CDR3 sequence: CAISEWGQGDGYTF. CDR3 DNA sequence: TGTGCCATCAGTGAGTGGGGACAGGGTGACGGCTACACCTTC.

This clone appeared a few times. The V gene is TRBV3-1 (or the pseudogene TRBV3-2), the J gene TRBJ2-7; 14 bases are a match to TRBD2. The CDR3 has 13 amino acids. Germline CDR1 and CDR2: LGHDT and YNNKEL (reference sequence). V trimming: 10 bases; J trimming: 7 bases; junction bases outside the gene matches: 6. The CDR3 sequence is CATRTSGGSEQYF. CDR3 nucleotides: TGTGCCACCCGGACTAGCGGGGGGTCGGAGCAGTACTTC.

The chain combines TRBV9 with TRBJ2-3; 11 bases match TRBD2. Germline assignment: CDR1 SGDLS and CDR2 YYNGEE. This CDR3 region has 17 residues. Trimming cost V 3 bases and J 3 bases; bases outside gene matches: 9. CDR3 in DNA: TGTGCCAGCAGCGGATATAGCGGGAGGGCCGGTACAGATACGCAGTATTTT. Protein sequence: CASSGYSGRAGTDTQYF.

In its sample, this clone was seen a few times. The chain joins TRBV19 to TRBJ1-1; the D gene is possibly TRBD1 (6 bases). The CDR3 loop spans 13 amino acids. The germline gives CDR1 LNHDA, CDR2 SQIVND (reference sequence). Trimming cost V 5 bases and J 1 base, with 8 bases left between them. The CDR3, as DNA: TGTGCCAGTAGTGCACAGGGGAACACTGAAGCTTTCTTT. Translated: CASSAQGNTEAFF.

The V call is TRBV9, the J call TRBJ2-3; 8 bases map to TRBD2. The CDR3 runs to 16 residues. V dropped 3 bases and J dropped 1; count of bases not matched to a gene: 7. Per the germline V gene, CDR1 is SGDLS and CDR2 is YYNGEE. CDR3 residues: CASSGPKAGGTDTQYF. The CDR3 region has the DNA TGTGCCAGCAGCGGACCGAAAGCGGGGGGCACAGATACGCAGTATTTT.

This clone was seen a handful of times. The chain combines TRBV6-4 with TRBJ2-2, with D possibly matching TRBD2 (7 bases). Trimming removed 3 bases at V and 4 bases at J, with 12 bases between. In germline, CDR1 is MRHNA, CDR2 SNTAGT. CDR3 length equals 15 residues. This chain's CDR3 is CASSESGGGTGELFF. The CDR3 nucleotides read TGTGCCAGCAGTGAATCGGGGGGCGGCACCGGGGAGCTGTTTTTT.

The chain links TRBV30 to TRBJ1-1; D is unclear. CDR3 length: 13 amino acids. V gave up 4 bases and J gave up 4 bases, with 13 bases separating them. The V gene's germline CDR1 is GTSNPN and CDR2 SVGIG (reference sequence). The CDR3 DNA reads TGTGCCTGGAACCAGGAAGGTGGCACTGAAGCTTTCTTT. It is translated as CAWNQEGGTEAFF.

This rearrangement joins TRBV9 to TRBJ2-5; a weak D match, TRBD1 (6 bases). This CDR3 spans 14 amino acids. Trimming shortened V by 3 bases and J by 2 bases, and 11 bases separated the two germline ends. Germline values: CDR1 SGDLS, CDR2 YYNGEE. The CDR3 region has the DNA TGTGCCAGCAGCGCCCGGACAGCTCAAGAGACCCAGTACTTC. Its translation: CASSARTAQETQYF.

The V gene is TRBV19, the J gene TRBJ1-2; 7 bases fit TRBD1. Trimming removed 4 bases from V and 4 bases from J; junction bases left unmatched: 9. The CDR3 has 15 residues. Germline-derived CDR1 and CDR2 are LNHDA and SQIVND (reference sequence). The CDR3 DNA is TGTGCCAGTAGTAAACCGGGACAGCCTTTCTATGGCTACACCTTC. Encoded protein: CASSKPGQPFYGYTF.

Remarks on this clone: The same CDR3 also results from other DNA sequences found in this sample. This chain uses TRBV3-1 (or the pseudogene TRBV3-2) with TRBJ2-7; 8 positions match TRBD2. This CDR3 contains 15 residues. Germline CDR1 LGHDT, CDR2 YNNKEL (reference sequence). V trimming: 6 bases; J trimming: 3 bases; junction bases outside the gene matches: 10. The CDR3 DNA reads TGTGCCAGCAGTTCAGGGGTAAGCGGGAGCTACGAGCAGTACTTC. Translated: CASSSGVSGSYEQYF.

The sample holds one count of this clone. The genes are TRBV5-1 and TRBJ1-3; 8 nucleotides agree with TRBD1. The CDR3 is 14 residues long. V shed 8 bases and J 3 bases; nucleotides not matched to a gene: 7. CDR1 is SGHRS, CDR2 YFSETQ, per germline. In DNA, the CDR3 is TGCGCCAGTTCGACAGGGGCGAATGGAAACACCATATATTTT. Translation: CASSTGANGNTIYF.

This rearrangement joins TRBV19 to TRBJ2-2; 12 bases line up with TRBD2. This CDR3 contains 15 residues. The germline CDR1 and CDR2 sequences are LNHDA and SQIVND (reference sequence). Trimming at V came to 7 bases and at J to 6 bases, leaving 6 bases not matched to a gene. The CDR3 spells CASTRTSGVSGELFF. CDR3 sequence (DNA): TGTGCCAGTACCCGGACTAGCGGGGTTTCCGGGGAGCTGTTTTTT.

The chain links TRBV19 to TRBJ2-3; D is unresolved. Trimming took off 4 bases at V and 1 base at J, with 6 bases between the two ends. Germline values: CDR1 LNHDA, CDR2 SQIVND (reference sequence). The CDR3 covers 13 residues. This chain's CDR3 is CASSTHRTDTQYF. Here the CDR3 DNA reads TGTGCCAGTAGTACACATCGCACAGATACGCAGTATTTT.

This chain joins TRBV24-1 and TRBJ1-2, with D possibly matching TRBD1 (6 bases). This CDR3 is built from 14 residues. Trimming removed 7 bases at V and 3 bases at J, with 14 bases between. CDR1 is KGHDR and CDR2 is SFDVKD in the germline V gene. The chain's CDR3 is CATSPTGPDYGYTF. The DNA of the CDR3 is TGTGCCACCAGCCCTACAGGGCCCGACTATGGCTACACCTTC.

The chain is built from TRBV10-3 and TRBJ2-1; D uncertain. CDR1 is ENHRY and CDR2 is SYGVKD in the germline V gene. This CDR3 spans 14 amino acids. Trimming cost V 8 bases and J 5 bases, with 16 bases left between them. The DNA of the CDR3 is TGTGCCATCGGTACACCGGCAGCCGACAATGAGCAGTTCTTC. Protein: CAIGTPAADNEQFF.

The V gene is TRBV19, the J gene TRBJ1-2; TRBD1 agrees at 8 bases. Germline loops: CDR1 LNHDA, CDR2 SQIVND (reference sequence). V lost 4 bases and J lost 2; bases outside the gene matches: 6. The CDR3 has 15 residues. The CDR3 region has the DNA TGTGCCAGTAGTACGACAGGGGCTTCCAACTATGGCTACACCTTC. Its translation: CASSTTGASNYGYTF. The complete variable domain, with remaining parts taken from reference TRBV19 and TRBJ1-2, reads DGGITQSPKYLFRKEGQNVTLSCEQNLNHDAMYWYRQDPGQGLRLIYYSQIVNDFQKGDIAEGYSVSREKKESFPLTVTSAQKNPTAFYLCASSTTGASNYGYTFGSGTRLTVV.

Details on this clone: Other DNA sequences within the sample encode an identical CDR3. The CDR3 sequence: CASSLGQMNTEAFF. The DNA for the CDR3 is TGCGCCAGCAGCCTCGGACAAATGAACACTGAAGCTTTCTTT. V usage is TRBV5-1 and J usage is TRBJ1-1; TRBD1 might be the D (5 bases). The CDR3 sequence is 14 residues long. Germline V gene lookup returns CDR1 SGHRS and CDR2 YFSETQ. The V and J ends lost 4 bases and 0 bases respectively, with 10 bases between them.

V is TRBV30 and J is TRBJ1-2; no definite D call. Looked up from germline, CDR1 is GTSNPN and CDR2 is SVGIG (reference sequence). Trimming removed 5 bases from V and 5 bases from J, with 15 bases in between. The CDR3 runs 13 residues. CDR3 region: CAWEGRPRYGYTF. The CDR3, as DNA: TGTGCCTGGGAAGGGCGACCCCGGTATGGCTACACCTTC.